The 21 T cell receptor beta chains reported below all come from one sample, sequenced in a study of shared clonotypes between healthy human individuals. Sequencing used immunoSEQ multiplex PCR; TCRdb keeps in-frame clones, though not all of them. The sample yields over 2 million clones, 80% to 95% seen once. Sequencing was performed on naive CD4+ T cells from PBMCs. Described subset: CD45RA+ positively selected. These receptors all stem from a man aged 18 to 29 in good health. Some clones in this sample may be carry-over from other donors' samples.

The CDR3 region has the DNA TGTGCCAGCAGGACGATTTTAGGGGGATCCTACGAGCAGTACTTC. Its translation is CASRTILGGSYEQYF. The chain joins TRBV6-5 to TRBJ2-7; perhaps TRBD1 as D (6 bases). Germline assignment: CDR1 MNHEY and CDR2 SVGAGI. The CDR3 has 15 amino acids. The ends were cut back, 6 bases at V and 1 base at J, with 16 bases in the middle.

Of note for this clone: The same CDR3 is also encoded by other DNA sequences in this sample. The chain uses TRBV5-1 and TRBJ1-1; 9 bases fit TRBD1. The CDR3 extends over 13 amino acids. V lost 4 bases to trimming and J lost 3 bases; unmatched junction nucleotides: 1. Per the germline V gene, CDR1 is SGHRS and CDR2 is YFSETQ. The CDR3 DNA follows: TGCGCCAGCAGCAGGACAGGGGACACTGAAGCTTTCTTT. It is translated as CASSRTGDTEAFF. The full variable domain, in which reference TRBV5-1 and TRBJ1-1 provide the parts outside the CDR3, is KAGVTQTPRYLIKTRGQQVTLSCSPISGHRSVSWYQQTPGQGLQFLFEYFSETQRNKGNFPGRFSGRQFSNSRSEMNVSTLELGDSALYLCASSRTGDTEAFFGQGTRLTVV.

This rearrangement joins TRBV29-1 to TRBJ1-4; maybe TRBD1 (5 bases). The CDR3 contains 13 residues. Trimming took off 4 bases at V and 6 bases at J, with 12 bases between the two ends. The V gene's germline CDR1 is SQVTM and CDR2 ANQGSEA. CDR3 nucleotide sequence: TGCAGCGTTGGTAGTGGGGCGTATGAAAAACTGTTTTTT. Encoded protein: CSVGSGAYEKLFF.

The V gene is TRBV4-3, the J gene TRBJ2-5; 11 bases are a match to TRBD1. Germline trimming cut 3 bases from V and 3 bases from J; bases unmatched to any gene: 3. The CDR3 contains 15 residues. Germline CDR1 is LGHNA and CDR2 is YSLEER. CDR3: CASSQDRGREETQYF. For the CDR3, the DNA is TGCGCCAGCAGCCAGGACAGGGGGCGGGAAGAGACCCAGTACTTC.

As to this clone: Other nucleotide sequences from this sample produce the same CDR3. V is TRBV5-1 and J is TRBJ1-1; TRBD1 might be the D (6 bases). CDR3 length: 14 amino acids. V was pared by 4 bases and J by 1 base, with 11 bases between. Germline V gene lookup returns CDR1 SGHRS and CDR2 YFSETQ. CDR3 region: CASSPRQANTEAFF. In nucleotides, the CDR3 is TGCGCCAGCAGCCCACGACAGGCGAACACTGAAGCTTTCTTT.

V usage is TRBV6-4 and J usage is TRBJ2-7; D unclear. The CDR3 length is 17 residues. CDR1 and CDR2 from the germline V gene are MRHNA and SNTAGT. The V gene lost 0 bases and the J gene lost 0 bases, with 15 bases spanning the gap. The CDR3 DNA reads TGTGCCAGCAGTGACTCTGGGGTCGGAATCAGCTCCTACGAGCAGTACTTC. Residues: CASSDSGVGISSYEQYF.

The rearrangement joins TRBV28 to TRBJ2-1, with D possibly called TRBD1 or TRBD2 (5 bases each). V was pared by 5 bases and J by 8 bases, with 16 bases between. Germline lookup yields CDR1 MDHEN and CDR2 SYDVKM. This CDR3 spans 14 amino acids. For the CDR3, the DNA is TGTGCCAGCAGTGGGATAACCGGGGCCGATGAGCAGTTCTTC. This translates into CASSGITGADEQFF.

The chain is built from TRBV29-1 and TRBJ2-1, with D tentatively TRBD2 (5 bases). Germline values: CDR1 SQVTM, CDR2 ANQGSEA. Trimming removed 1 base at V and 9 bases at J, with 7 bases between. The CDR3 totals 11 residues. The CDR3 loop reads CSVEVGSEQFF. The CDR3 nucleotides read TGCAGCGTTGAAGTTGGGAGTGAGCAGTTCTTC.

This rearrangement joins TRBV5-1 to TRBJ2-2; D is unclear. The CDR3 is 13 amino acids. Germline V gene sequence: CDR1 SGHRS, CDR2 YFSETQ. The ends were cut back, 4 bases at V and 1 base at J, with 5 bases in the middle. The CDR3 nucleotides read TGCGCCAGCAGCCGGCAGAACACCGGGGAGCTGTTTTTT. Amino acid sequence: CASSRQNTGELFF.

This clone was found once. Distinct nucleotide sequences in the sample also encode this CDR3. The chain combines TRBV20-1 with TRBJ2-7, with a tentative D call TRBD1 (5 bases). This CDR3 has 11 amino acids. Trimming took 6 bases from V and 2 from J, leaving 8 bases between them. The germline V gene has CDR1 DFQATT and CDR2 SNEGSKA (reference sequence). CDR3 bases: TGCAGTGCGGGGCGAGCCTACGAGCAGTACTTC. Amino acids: CSAGRAYEQYF.

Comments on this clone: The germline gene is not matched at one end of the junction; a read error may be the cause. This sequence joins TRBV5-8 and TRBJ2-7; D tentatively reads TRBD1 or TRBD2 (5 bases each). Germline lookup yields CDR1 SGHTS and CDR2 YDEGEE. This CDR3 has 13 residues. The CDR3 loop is CASSWTGPTPVHF. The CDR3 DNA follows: TGTGCCAGCAGCTGGACGGGGCCGACCCCCGTCCACTTC.

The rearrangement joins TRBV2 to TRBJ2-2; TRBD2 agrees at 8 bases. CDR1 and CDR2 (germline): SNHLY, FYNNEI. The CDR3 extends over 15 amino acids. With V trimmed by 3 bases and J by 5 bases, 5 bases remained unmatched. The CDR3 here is CASSDAGGHTGELFF. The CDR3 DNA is TGTGCCAGCAGTGACGCGGGAGGTCATACCGGGGAGCTGTTTTTT.

In DNA form, the CDR3 reads TGTGCCAGCAGCCACGCACTAGGGGCTAGCGGGAATCAAGAGACCCAGTACTTC. This encodes CASSHALGASGNQETQYF. V usage is TRBV4-2 and J usage is TRBJ2-5; 9 bases agree with TRBD2. CDR3 size: 18 residues. Looked up from germline, CDR1 is LGHNA and CDR2 is YNFKEQ. V lost 3 bases and J lost 2; bases outside the gene matches: 13.

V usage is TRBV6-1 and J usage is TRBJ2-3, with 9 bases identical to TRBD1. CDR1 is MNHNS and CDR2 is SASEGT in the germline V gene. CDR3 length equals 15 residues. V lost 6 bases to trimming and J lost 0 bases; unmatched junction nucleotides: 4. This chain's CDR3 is CASSLGQGSTDTQYF. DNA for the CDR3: TGTGCCAGCAGCCTTGGACAGGGGAGCACAGATACGCAGTATTTT.

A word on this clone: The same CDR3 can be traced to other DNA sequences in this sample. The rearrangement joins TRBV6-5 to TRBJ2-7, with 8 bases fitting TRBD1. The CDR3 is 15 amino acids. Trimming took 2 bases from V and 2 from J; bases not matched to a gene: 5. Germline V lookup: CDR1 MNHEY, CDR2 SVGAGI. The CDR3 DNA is TGTGCCAGCAGTTACCTAGACAGGGGCCCCTACGAGCAGTACTTC. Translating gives CASSYLDRGPYEQYF.

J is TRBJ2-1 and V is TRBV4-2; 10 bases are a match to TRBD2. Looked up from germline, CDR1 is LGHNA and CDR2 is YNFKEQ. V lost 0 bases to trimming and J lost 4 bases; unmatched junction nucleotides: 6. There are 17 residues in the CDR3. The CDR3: CASSQEPSGRGYNEQFF. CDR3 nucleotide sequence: TGTGCCAGCAGCCAAGAACCCAGCGGGAGGGGGTACAATGAGCAGTTCTTC.

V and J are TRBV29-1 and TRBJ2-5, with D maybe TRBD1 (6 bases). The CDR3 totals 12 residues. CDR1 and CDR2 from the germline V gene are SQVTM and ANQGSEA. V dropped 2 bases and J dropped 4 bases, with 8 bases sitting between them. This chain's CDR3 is CSVETRGETQYF. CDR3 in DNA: TGCAGCGTTGAAACCAGGGGAGAGACCCAGTACTTC.

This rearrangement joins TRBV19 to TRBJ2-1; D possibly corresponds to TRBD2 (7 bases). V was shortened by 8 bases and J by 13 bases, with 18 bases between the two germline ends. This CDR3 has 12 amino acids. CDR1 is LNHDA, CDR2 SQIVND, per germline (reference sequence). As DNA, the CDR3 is TGTGCCAGTGGGGGGGGCGGTCATACCCAGTTCTTC. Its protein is CASGGGGHTQFF.

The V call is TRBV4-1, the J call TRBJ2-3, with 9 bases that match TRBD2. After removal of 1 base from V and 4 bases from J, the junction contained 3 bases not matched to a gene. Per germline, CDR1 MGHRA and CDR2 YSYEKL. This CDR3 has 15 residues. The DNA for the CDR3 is TGCGCCAGCAGCCAAGCGGGACTAGCCCCAGATACGCAGTATTTT. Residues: CASSQAGLAPDTQYF.

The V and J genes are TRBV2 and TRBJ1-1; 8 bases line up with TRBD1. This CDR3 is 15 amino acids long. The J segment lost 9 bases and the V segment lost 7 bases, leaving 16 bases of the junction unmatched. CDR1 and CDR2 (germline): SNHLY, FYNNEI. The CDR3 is CASTTYQGASKKAFF. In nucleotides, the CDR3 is TGTGCCAGCACCACGTATCAGGGGGCCTCGAAGAAAGCTTTCTTT.

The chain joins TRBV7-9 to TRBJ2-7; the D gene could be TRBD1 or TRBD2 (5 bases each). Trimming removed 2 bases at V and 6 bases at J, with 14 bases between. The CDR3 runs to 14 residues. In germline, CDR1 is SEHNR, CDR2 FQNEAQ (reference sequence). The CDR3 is CASSLKGWESEQYF. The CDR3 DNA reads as TGTGCCAGCAGCTTAAAGGGGTGGGAGTCCGAGCAGTACTTC.